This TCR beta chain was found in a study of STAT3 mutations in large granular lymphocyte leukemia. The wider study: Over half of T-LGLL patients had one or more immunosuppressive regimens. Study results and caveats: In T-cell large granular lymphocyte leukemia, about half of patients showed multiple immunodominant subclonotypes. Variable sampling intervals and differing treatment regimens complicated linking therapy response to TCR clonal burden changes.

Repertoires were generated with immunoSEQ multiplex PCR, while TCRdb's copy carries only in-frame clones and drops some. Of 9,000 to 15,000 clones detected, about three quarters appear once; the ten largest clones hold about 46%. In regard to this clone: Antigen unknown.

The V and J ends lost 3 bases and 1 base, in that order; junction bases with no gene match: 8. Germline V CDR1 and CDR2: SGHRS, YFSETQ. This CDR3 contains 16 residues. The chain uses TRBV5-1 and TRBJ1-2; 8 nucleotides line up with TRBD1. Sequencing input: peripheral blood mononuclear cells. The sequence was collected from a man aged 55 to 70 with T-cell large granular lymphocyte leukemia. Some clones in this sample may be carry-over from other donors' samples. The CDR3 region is CASSSSFDRGNYGYTF. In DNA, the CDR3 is TGCGCCAGCAGCTCCAGTTTCGACAGGGGTAACTATGGCTACACCTTC.